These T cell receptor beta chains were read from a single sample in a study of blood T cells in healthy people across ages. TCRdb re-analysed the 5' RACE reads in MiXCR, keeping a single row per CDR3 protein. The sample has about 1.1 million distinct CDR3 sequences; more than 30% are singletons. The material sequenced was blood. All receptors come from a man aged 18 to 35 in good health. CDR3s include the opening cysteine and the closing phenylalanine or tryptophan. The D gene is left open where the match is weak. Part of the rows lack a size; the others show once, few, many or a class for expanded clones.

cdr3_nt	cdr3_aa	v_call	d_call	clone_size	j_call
TGCAGCGCATTGGCGGGGGGTATGAACACTGAAGCTTTCTTT	CSALAGGMNTEAFF	TRBV29-1	NA	NA	TRBJ1-1
TGTGCCAGCAGTTTAGCCCCCTTTAGGGCGGTCATGAACACTGAAGCTTTCTTT	CASSLAPFRAVMNTEAFF	TRBV12-3/TRBV12-4	NA	NA	TRBJ1-1
TGCGCCAGCAGCCAAGTCAGGGTGAACACTGAAGCTTTCTTT	CASSQVRVNTEAFF	TRBV4-1	NA	few	TRBJ1-1
TGCCAAACTAGCGGGGGGGCCTACAATGAGCAGTACTTC	CQTSGGAYNEQYF	TRBV20-1	TRBD2	NA	TRBJ2-7
TGTGCCAGCCAGGGAGGGGGGGTGGCTAATTCACCCCTCCACTTT	CASQGGGVANSPLHF	TRBV12-3/TRBV12-4	NA	NA	TRBJ1-6
TGCGCCAGCAGGCGTACTGTACTAGCGGGTACCCACAATGAGCAGTTCTTC	CASRRTVLAGTHNEQFF	TRBV5-1	TRBD2	NA	TRBJ2-1
TGTGCCAGCAGCACAGATGGGACAGCTAATCAGCCCCAGCATTTT	CASSTDGTANQPQHF	TRBV7-8	TRBD1	many	TRBJ1-5
TGCGCCAACAGCCTCGGACTCACAGATACGCAGTATTTT	CANSLGLTDTQYF	TRBV5-1	NA	NA	TRBJ2-3
TGTGCCAGCAGCTTAGTCGGGGGGTCGGATGAAAAACTGTTTTTT	CASSLVGGSDEKLFF	TRBV7-2	NA	few	TRBJ1-4
TGTGCCACCAGACAGGGAACTAACTATGGCTACACCTTC	CATRQGTNYGYTF	TRBV12-3/TRBV12-4	TRBD1	few	TRBJ1-2
TGTGCCAGCACCCAGCGGGGGGCTGGTGAAAAACTGTTTTTT	CASTQRGAGEKLFF	TRBV12-3/TRBV12-4	NA	few	TRBJ1-4
TGTGCCAGCTCACCTACGACAGCTGGGAAGAAAGCTTTCTTT	CASSPTTAGKKAFF	TRBV18	NA	NA	TRBJ1-1
TGTGCCAGCAGGGACATAAATTCACCCCTCCACTTT	CASRDINSPLHF	TRBV2	NA	NA	TRBJ1-6
TGTGCCAGCAGTTTGGCAGGTAACCAGTACTTC	CASSLAGNQYF	TRBV12-3/TRBV12-4	NA	few	TRBJ2-7
TGTGCCAGCAGACGAAGGGACAGCGGATCCTATGGCTACACCTTC	CASRRRDSGSYGYTF	TRBV12-3/TRBV12-4	TRBD1	NA	TRBJ1-2
TGCGCCAGCAGCCTCAGACTAGCGGGGCGAGGGGATGAGCAGTTCTTC	CASSLRLAGRGDEQFF	TRBV4-3	TRBD2	few	TRBJ2-1
TGTGCCAGCAGCCTAGGGGAGGCCCCGAGGCCGAACACTGAAGCTTTCTTT	CASSLGEAPRPNTEAFF	TRBV14	NA	NA	TRBJ1-1